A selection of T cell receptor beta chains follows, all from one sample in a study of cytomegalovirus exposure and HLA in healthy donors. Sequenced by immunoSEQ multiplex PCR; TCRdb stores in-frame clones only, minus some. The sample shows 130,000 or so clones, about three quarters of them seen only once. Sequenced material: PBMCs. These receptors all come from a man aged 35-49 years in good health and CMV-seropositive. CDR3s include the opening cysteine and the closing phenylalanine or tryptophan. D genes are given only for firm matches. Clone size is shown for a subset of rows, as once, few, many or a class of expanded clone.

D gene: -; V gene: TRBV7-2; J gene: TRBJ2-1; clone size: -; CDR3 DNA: TGTGCCAGCAGCTTAGCTCGGACAAGGAGCTCCTACAATGAGCAGTTCTTC; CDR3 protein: CASSLARTRSSYNEQFF
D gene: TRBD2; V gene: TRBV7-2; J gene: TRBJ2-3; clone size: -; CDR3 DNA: TGTGCCAGCAGCTTAGATGGGACTAACACAGATACGCAGTATTTT; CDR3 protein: CASSLDGTNTDTQYF
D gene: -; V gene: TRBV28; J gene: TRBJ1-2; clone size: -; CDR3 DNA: TGTGCCAGCAGAACAGGGAGTGCTAACTATGGCTACACCTTC; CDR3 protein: CASRTGSANYGYTF
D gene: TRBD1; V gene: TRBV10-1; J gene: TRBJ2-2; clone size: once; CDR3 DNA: TGCGCCACCCGTCCAGGGGGCACCGGGGAGCTGTTTTTT; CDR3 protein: CATRPGGTGELFF
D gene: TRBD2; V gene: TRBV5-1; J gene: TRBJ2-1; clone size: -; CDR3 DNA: TGCGCCAGCAGCACCTTTCCGGGGGGGGTCAATGAGCAGTTCTTC; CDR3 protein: CASSTFPGGVNEQFF
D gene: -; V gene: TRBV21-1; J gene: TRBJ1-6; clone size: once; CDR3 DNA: TGTGCCAGTAGCCTTAAAGATGGCCTCCTTCCGTCACCCCTCCACTTT; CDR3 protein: CASSLKDGLLPSPLHF
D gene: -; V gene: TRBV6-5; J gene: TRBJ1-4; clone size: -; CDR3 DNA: TGTGCCAGCAGTTATCAAACTAATGAAAAACTGTTTTTT; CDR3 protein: CASSYQTNEKLFF
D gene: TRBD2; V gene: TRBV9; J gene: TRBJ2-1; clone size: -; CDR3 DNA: TGTGCCAGCAGCGTTCAAGCGGGGGACAATGAGCAGTTCTTC; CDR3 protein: CASSVQAGDNEQFF
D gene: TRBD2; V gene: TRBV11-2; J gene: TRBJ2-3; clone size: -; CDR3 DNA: TGTGCCAGCAGCCCCGGGACTATTAGCACAGATACGCAGTATTTT; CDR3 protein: CASSPGTISTDTQYF
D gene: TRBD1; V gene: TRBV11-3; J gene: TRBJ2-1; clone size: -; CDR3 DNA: TGTGCCAGCAGCTTAGGGACAGGCAATGAGCAGTTCTTC; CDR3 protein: CASSLGTGNEQFF
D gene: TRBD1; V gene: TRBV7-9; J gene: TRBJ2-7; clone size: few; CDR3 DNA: TGTGCCAGCAGCTTGGCCTCACCCGGGGACAGACGCTACGAGCAGTACTTC; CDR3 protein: CASSLASPGDRRYEQYF
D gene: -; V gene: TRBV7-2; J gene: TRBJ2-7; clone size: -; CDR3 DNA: TGTGCCAGCAGCTCACAGATCCAAGGCCCCTACGAGCAGTACTTC; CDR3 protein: CASSSQIQGPYEQYF
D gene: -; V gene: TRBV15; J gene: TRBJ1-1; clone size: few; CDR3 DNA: TGTGCCACCAGCAGAGATAAGAACCCTAGATTGAACACTGAAGCTTTCTTT; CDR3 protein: CATSRDKNPRLNTEAFF
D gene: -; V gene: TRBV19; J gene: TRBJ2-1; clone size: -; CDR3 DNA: TGTGCCAGTAGTACCCACAGAGAGCAGTTCTTC; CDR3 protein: CASSTHREQFF
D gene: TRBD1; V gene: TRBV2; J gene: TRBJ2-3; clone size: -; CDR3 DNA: TGTGGCCTCGGGACAGGGAGGCCAGATACGCAGTATTTT; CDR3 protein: CGLGTGRPDTQYF
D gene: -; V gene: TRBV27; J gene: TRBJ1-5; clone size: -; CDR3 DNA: TGTGCCAGCAGTTCCATCCTCAGGGGTCAGCCCCAGCATTTT; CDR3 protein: CASSSILRGQPQHF
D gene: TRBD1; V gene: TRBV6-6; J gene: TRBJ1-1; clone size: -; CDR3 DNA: TGTGCCAGCAGTTACACCACAGGGGTCACTGAAGCTTTCTTT; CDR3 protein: CASSYTTGVTEAFF
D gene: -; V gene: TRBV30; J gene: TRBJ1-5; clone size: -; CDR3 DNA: TGTGCCTGGAAGGGGGGGGGCTATAATGGCAATCAGCCCCAGCATTTT; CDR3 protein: CAWKGGGYNGNQPQHF
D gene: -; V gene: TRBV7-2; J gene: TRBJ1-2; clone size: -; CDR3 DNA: TGTGCCAGCAGCCAATCCAGGGATAACTATGGCTACACCTTC; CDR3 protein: CASSQSRDNYGYTF
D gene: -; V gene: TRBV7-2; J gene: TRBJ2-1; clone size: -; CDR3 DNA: TGTGCCAGCAGCCCTATTTCCGGGGGTGTGGGTGAGCAGTTCTTC; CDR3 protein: CASSPISGGVGEQFF
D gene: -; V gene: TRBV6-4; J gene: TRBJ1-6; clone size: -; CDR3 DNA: TGTGCCAGCAGTGACGACAGAAATTCACCCCTCCACTTT; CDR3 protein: CASSDDRNSPLHF
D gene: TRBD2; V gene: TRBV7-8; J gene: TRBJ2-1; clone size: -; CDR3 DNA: TGTGCCAGCAGCCCCCCCCTTAGACTAGCGGGAGTGAATGAGCAGTTCTTC; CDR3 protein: CASSPPLRLAGVNEQFF